Each of the 12 T cell receptor beta chains below was sequenced from the same sample in a study of yellow fever vaccine responses in identical twins. From the RT-PCR reads, TCRdb called clonotypes with MiXCR, one entry per CDR3 protein. The data show about 20,000 distinct CDR3 sequences, with around 72% seen just once and about 2.4% held by the top ten. Sequencing was performed on T cells from blood (PBMCs), unsorted or a sorted subset (not recorded which), taken before or after yellow fever vaccination (not recorded which). These receptors originate from a woman between 18 and 29 years old who received the yellow fever vaccine.

The chain is built from TRBV7-1 and TRBJ2-1; perhaps TRBD2 as D (6 bases). TRBV7-1 is reported as an ORF; its role is uncertain. This CDR3 region has 16 residues. Trimming cost V 3 bases and J 7 bases, with 19 bases left between them. The CDR3 is CASSSSGAGGYNEQFF. CDR3 coding DNA: TGTGCCAGCAGCTCCAGCGGAGCGGGTGGTTATAATGAGCAGTTCTTC.

The rearrangement joins TRBV3-1 to TRBJ2-1; no clear D gene. The V and J ends lost 6 bases and 6 bases respectively, with 9 bases between them. This CDR3 comprises 12 residues. The V gene's germline CDR1 is LGHDT and CDR2 YNNKEL (reference sequence). CDR3 DNA sequence: TGTGCCAGCAGTCGCTACCCCAATGAGCAGTTCTTC. This translates into CASSRYPNEQFF.

J is TRBJ2-1 and V is TRBV13, with 9 nucleotides matching TRBD2. CDR1 PRHDT and CDR2 FYEKMQ come from the germline V gene (reference sequence). This CDR3 has 14 amino acids. The J segment lost 5 bases and the V segment lost 7 bases, leaving 6 bases of the junction unmatched. The CDR3 sequence is CASMFASGNNEQFF. The DNA of the CDR3 is TGTGCCAGCATGTTCGCTAGCGGGAACAATGAGCAGTTCTTC.

The CDR3 reads CASSQYQGGNTEAFF. The CDR3 coding sequence is TGTGCCAGCAGTCAGTACCAGGGCGGGAACACTGAAGCTTTCTTT. The V and J genes are TRBV11-1 and TRBJ1-1; the D gene is possibly TRBD1 (5 bases). Between the trimmed V and J ends, which lost 6 bases and 1 base, there was a span of 15 bases. The V gene's germline CDR1 is SGHAT and CDR2 FQDESV (reference sequence). There are 15 residues in the CDR3.

The V and J genes are TRBV5-6 and TRBJ2-3, with 7 bases identical to TRBD1. The junction had 11 bases not matched to a gene; V was cut back by 0 bases and J by 4 bases. This CDR3 is built from 17 residues. Germline CDR1 reads SGHDT; CDR2 reads YYEEEE. CDR3 nucleotides: TGTGCCAGCAGCTTGGCCTTTTCATTGGGACAGCCAGATACGCAGTATTTT. Protein: CASSLAFSLGQPDTQYF.

The chain employs TRBV20-1 and TRBJ1-5; D might be TRBD1 (5 bases). The germline gives CDR1 DFQATT, CDR2 SNEGSKA (reference sequence). The CDR3 is 14 residues long. Trimming removed 6 bases at V and 2 bases at J, with 14 bases between. The CDR3 is CSAHSRDGNQPQHF. CDR3 sequence (DNA): TGCAGTGCACACTCTAGGGACGGCAATCAGCCCCAGCATTTT.

This clonotype appeared a few times. The chain links TRBV5-4 to TRBJ2-3; 8 bases fit TRBD1. Germline V CDR1 and CDR2: SGHNT, YYREEE (reference sequence). The V gene end was trimmed by 0 bases and the J gene end by 0 bases; junction bases not matched to a gene: 0. The CDR3 length is 15 residues. In DNA form, the CDR3 reads TGTGCCAGCAGCTTGGGACAGGGGAGCACAGATACGCAGTATTTT. It translates to CASSLGQGSTDTQYF.

The sample holds one count of this clonotype. DNA for the CDR3: TGTGCCAGCAGTCCAAGAACGCCAGGGGTTCGGAACAATGAGCAGTTCTTC. Protein: CASSPRTPGVRNNEQFF. The V and J genes are TRBV11-1 and TRBJ2-1; TRBD1 might be the D (6 bases). Between the trimmed V and J ends, which lost 6 bases and 5 bases, there was a span of 23 bases. Germline lookup yields CDR1 SGHAT and CDR2 FQDESV (reference sequence). CDR3 length: 17 residues.

The rearrangement uses TRBV3-1 and TRBJ1-1, with D maybe TRBD1 (5 bases). The CDR3 length is 15 residues. Germline V gives CDR1 LGHDT, CDR2 YNNKEL (reference sequence). V was shortened by 1 base and J by 4 bases, with 13 bases between the two germline ends. For the CDR3, the DNA is TGTGCCAGCAGCCAAGGAGGTCGTCAGGGCACTGAAGCTTTCTTT. Protein: CASSQGGRQGTEAFF.

This chain connects TRBV12-3 or TRBV12-4 to TRBJ1-1, with D possibly TRBD1 on 5 matching bases. V was clipped by 2 bases and J by 11 bases, with 18 bases between them. The CDR3 sequence is 14 residues long. The CDR3 protein is CASSLKFGAQEAFF. CDR3 coding DNA: TGTGCCAGCAGTTTAAAATTCGGGGCCCAGGAGGCTTTCTTT.

The V call is TRBV2, the J call TRBJ2-7; D possibly corresponds to TRBD1 (5 bases). The CDR3 is made up of 14 amino acids. Trimming pared 1 base from V and 2 bases from J, leaving 9 bases between. Germline CDR1 SNHLY, CDR2 FYNNEI. The CDR3 sequence: CASSEEGPAYEQYF. The CDR3 region has the DNA TGTGCCAGCAGTGAAGAGGGGCCCGCCTACGAGCAGTACTTC.

Only a few counts were recorded for this clonotype. The J gene is TRBJ2-7, the V gene TRBV12-3 or TRBV12-4; D might be TRBD1 (5 bases). Trimming took 5 bases from V and 2 from J, leaving 13 bases between them. The CDR3 length is 14 residues. The CDR3 region is CASSPRGGTYEQYF. The CDR3 region has the DNA TGTGCCAGCAGTCCAAGGGGTGGTACCTACGAGCAGTACTTC.